The T cell receptor (beta chain) under discussion was sequenced for a study of T cells in Graves' hyperthyroidism and ophthalmopathy. About the study: Any treatment followed the collection of peripheral blood at initial diagnosis. Findings of the study overall: Clonotypes that were expanded in thyroid above 0.001 mostly appeared in blood too. A model of 13 V-J features distinguished ophthalmopathy from stable hyperthyroidism.

This clonotype appeared many times. Its specificity is not known. Germline lookup yields CDR1 SGHRS and CDR2 YFSETQ. CDR3 length equals 14 residues. The junction had 6 bases not matched to a gene; V was cut back by 0 bases and J by 8 bases. Diagnoses used clinical symptoms, serum thyroxine and TRAb, thyroid ultrasound and orbital computed tomography. The CDR3 regions of TCR beta were amplified from RNA transcripts. A first-round RT-PCR of the TCR CDR3 used the HTBI primer set. MiXCR was run by TCRdb on the multiplex PCR reads, yielding one entry per CDR3 protein. The data contain about 510,000 distinct CDR3 sequences, 12% to 15% of them seen just once; the ten biggest clones take up around 14%.

What was sequenced was blood. The receptor comes from a woman aged 40-49 years with Graves' hyperthyroidism. The chain joins TRBV5-1 to TRBJ1-2; 8 nucleotides line up with TRBD1. CDR3 sequence reads: CASSLEDRVDGYTF. In DNA, the CDR3 is TGCGCCAGCAGCTTGGAGGACAGGGTTGACGGCTACACCTTC.